Following are 15 T cell receptor beta chains from one sample sequenced in a study of T cells in Graves' hyperthyroidism and ophthalmopathy. It was RNA transcripts that yielded the amplified TCR beta CDR3 regions. TCR CDR3 underwent first-round RT-PCR with the HTBI primer set. Each CDR3 protein gets one entry after TCRdb re-called the multiplex PCR reads with MiXCR. The repertoire consists of about 700,000 distinct CDR3 sequences, with 14% occurring once and the leading ten covering around 9.6%. Material for sequencing was blood. Receptors were obtained from a young woman with Graves' hyperthyroidism.

The table lists this clonotype with a few counts. The V and J genes are TRBV20-1 and TRBJ2-2, with a weak D call TRBD1 (5 bases). The germline V and J ends were trimmed by 6 bases and 3 bases, with 11 bases remaining between them. This CDR3 has 13 amino acids. Germline lookup yields CDR1 DFQATT and CDR2 SNEGSKA (reference sequence). The CDR3 loop is CSARDSYTGELFF. The CDR3 region has the DNA TGCAGTGCACGCGACAGCTACACCGGGGAGCTGTTTTTT.

As for this clonotype: Because it lacks the conserved phenylalanine or tryptophan at the end, this CDR3 is likely a read error. CDR3 sequence: CASSAFSGGSTDTQYS. CDR3 in DNA: TGTGCCAGCAGCGCATTTAGCGGAGGATCCACAGATACGCAGTATTCT. J is TRBJ2-3 and V is TRBV5-4, with a tentative D call TRBD2 (6 bases). This CDR3 contains 16 residues. V dropped 4 bases and J dropped 2 bases, with 17 bases sitting between them. The germline gives CDR1 SGHNT, CDR2 YYREEE (reference sequence).

The sample holds many counts of this clonotype. This chain connects TRBV25-1 to TRBJ2-5; D might be TRBD2 (7 bases). This CDR3 is 20 amino acids long. Trimming cost V 6 bases and J 2 bases, with 31 bases left between them. Germline-derived CDR1 and CDR2 are MGHDK and SYGVNS. This chain's CDR3 is CASRDGRGLADYLGQETQYF. The CDR3 nucleotides are TGTGCCAGCAGAGACGGGCGGGGGCTAGCGGACTACTTGGGGCAAGAGACCCAGTACTTC.

This sequence joins TRBV29-1 and TRBJ2-5; possibly TRBD1 for D (7 bases). Trimming shortened V by 4 bases and J by 5 bases, and 23 bases separated the two germline ends. This CDR3 is built from 16 residues. Germline V gene data show CDR1 as SQVTM and CDR2 as ANQGSEA. The CDR3 sequence is CSVVGTAGSLRETQYF. The CDR3 region has the DNA TGCAGCGTTGTAGGGACAGCGGGCTCACTGCGGGAGACCCAGTACTTC.

This clonotype came up many times. This chain connects TRBV4-3 to TRBJ2-3; 9 bases fit TRBD2. CDR3 length: 17 amino acids. Germline values: CDR1 LGHNA, CDR2 YSLEER. The ends lost 0 bases at V and 3 bases at J; junction bases unmatched: 7. CDR3 amino acids: CASSQDQRGVRTDTQYF. For the CDR3, the DNA is TGCGCCAGCAGCCAAGACCAGCGGGGGGTTAGGACAGATACGCAGTATTTT.

A remark on this clonotype: A clone one base away is much larger, so this may be a read error. This chain joins TRBV4-1 and TRBJ2-1, with D unresolved. The CDR3 is made up of 14 amino acids. CDR1 is MGHRA, CDR2 YSYEKL, per germline. V was trimmed by 2 bases and J by 10 bases, leaving 15 bases between them. CDR3 DNA sequence: TGCGCCAGCAGCCAAAATCGAGGCACCTACGAGCAGTTCTTC. Protein: CASSQNRGTYEQFF.

Ten or more counts support this clonotype. The V and J genes are TRBV11-2 and TRBJ2-2, with D perhaps matching TRBD1 or TRBD2 (5 bases each). V shed 8 bases and J shed 0 bases, with 28 bases lying between them. Per the germline V gene, CDR1 is SGHAT and CDR2 is FQNNGV. CDR3 length: 20 residues. The CDR3 sequence: CASSTRGKTSGAANTGELFF. CDR3 nucleotide sequence: TGTGCCAGCTCCACCCGGGGCAAAACTTCCGGGGCCGCGAACACCGGGGAGCTGTTTTTT.

A remark on this clonotype: One base away lies a much larger clone, so this may be a sequencing read error. The V and J genes are TRBV7-2 and TRBJ1-1; weak D call: TRBD1 (5 bases). The length of the CDR3 is 17 residues. Germline V gene lookup returns CDR1 SGHTA and CDR2 FQGNSA. CDR3 DNA: TGTGCCAGCAGCCCGACAAGACCCTTAGGGGCGAACACTGGAGCTTTCTTT. Translated, it gives CASSPTRPLGANTGAFF.

CDR3 region: CASSITGKMPYEQYF. CDR3 coding DNA: TGTGCCAGCAGTATAACAGGAAAAATGCCCTACGAGCAGTACTTC. The V and J genes are TRBV12-3 or TRBV12-4 and TRBJ2-7; D may be TRBD1 (5 bases). The CDR3 spans 15 residues. V lost 5 bases and J lost 2, with 16 bases in between.

This clonotype was detected ten times or more. This chain joins TRBV6-2 or TRBV6-3 and TRBJ2-1, with D unclear. The germline V gene has CDR1 MNHEY and CDR2 SVGEGT. V lost 6 bases and J lost 0, with 18 bases in between. The CDR3 runs to 17 residues. CDR3 DNA sequence: TGTGCCAGCAGCTACCCAGTGCGGCCGAGCTCCTACAATGAGCAGTTCTTC. Its translation: CASSYPVRPSSYNEQFF.

This clonotype was seen repeatedly, ten times or more. The genes are TRBV6-1 and TRBJ2-2, with 7 nucleotides matching TRBD2. V lost 4 bases and J lost 2; bases outside the gene matches: 7. This CDR3 is built from 16 residues. The germline gives CDR1 MNHNS, CDR2 SASEGT. The DNA of the CDR3 is TGTGCCAGCAGTGCTCGGAGCGGGACTAACACCGGGGAGCTGTTTTTT. Protein sequence: CASSARSGTNTGELFF.

The rearrangement links TRBV6-1 to TRBJ1-1; no reliable D call. Trimming took off 5 bases at V and 1 base at J, with 17 bases between the two ends. CDR3 size: 16 residues. Germline V lookup: CDR1 MNHNS, CDR2 SASEGT. As DNA, the CDR3 is TGTGCCAGCAGTCCCGGACCTCTTATCAGGAACACTGAAGCTTTCTTT. It specifies CASSPGPLIRNTEAFF.

This clonotype was seen a handful of times. The genes are TRBV20-1 and TRBJ1-5; TRBD1 is a possible D gene (5 bases). The CDR3 is 14 amino acids. CDR1 DFQATT and CDR2 SNEGSKA come from the germline V gene (reference sequence). The V end lost 7 bases, the J end lost 3 bases, and 16 bases lay between the germline ends. Here the CDR3 reads CSVRGQGHNQPQHF. The CDR3, as DNA: TGCAGTGTTAGGGGCCAGGGCCACAATCAGCCCCAGCATTTT.

This clonotype was counted between two and nine times. J is TRBJ2-5 and V is TRBV7-8, with D perhaps TRBD2 (7 bases). Germline CDR1 and CDR2: SGHVS and FQNEAQ. V gave up 5 bases and J gave up 5 bases, with 15 bases separating them. The CDR3 has 14 amino acids. The CDR3 loop is CASSRRGAGETQYF. CDR3 bases: TGTGCCAGCAGCCGCCGGGGGGCCGGGGAGACCCAGTACTTC. The full variable domain, rest sourced from reference TRBV7-8 and TRBJ2-5, is GAGVSQSPRYKVAKRGQDVALRCDPISGHVSLFWYQQALGQGPEFLTYFQNEAQLDKSGLPSDRFFAERPEGSVSTLKIQRTQQEDSAVYLCASSRRGAGETQYFGPGTRLLVL.

This clonotype came up many times. J is TRBJ2-7 and V is TRBV11-2; tentative D call: TRBD1 (6 bases). V was pared by 7 bases and J by 2 bases, with 18 bases between. There are 15 residues in the CDR3. Per the germline V gene, CDR1 is SGHAT and CDR2 is FQNNGV. The CDR3 loop reads CASKSNRESPYEQYF. The CDR3 nucleotides read TGTGCCAGCAAGTCAAACAGGGAGTCCCCCTACGAGCAGTACTTC.